A selection of T cell receptor beta chains follows, all from one sample in a study of shared clonotypes between healthy human individuals. Profiling relied on immunoSEQ multiplex PCR, and the TCRdb table lists in-frame clones only, not all of them. The sample shows a few million clones, 93% of them seen only once. Material for sequencing was naive CD8+ T cells from PBMCs. The origin of the receptors is a man younger than 35 in good health. Some clones in this sample may be carry-over from other donors' samples. CDR3s include the opening cysteine and the closing phenylalanine or tryptophan. D genes are given only for firm matches. Only some rows state a clone size, as once, few, many or a class for expanded clones.

V,D,size,J,CDR3,DNA
TRBV10-3,-,-,TRBJ2-2,CAIRRSTGELFF,TGTGCCATCAGAAGGAGTACCGGGGAGCTGTTTTTT
TRBV7-9,TRBD1,-,TRBJ2-2,CASSFTHLGQGGTGELFF,TGTGCCAGCAGCTTTACCCATTTGGGACAGGGAGGCACCGGGGAGCTGTTTTTT
TRBV7-9,-,-,TRBJ2-2,CASSLVLAGAGELFF,TGTGCCAGCAGCTTAGTTCTAGCAGGAGCCGGGGAGCTGTTTTTT
TRBV9,TRBD1,few,TRBJ1-1,CASSGQGAEGTEAFF,TGTGCCAGCAGCGGACAGGGGGCGGAGGGGACTGAAGCTTTCTTT
TRBV2,TRBD2,-,TRBJ2-1,CATSGTSGYNEQFF,TGTGCCACATCCGGGACTAGCGGGTACAATGAGCAGTTCTTC
TRBV28,-,-,TRBJ2-1,CASSMQYRVGNEQFF,TGTGCCAGCAGCATGCAATACAGGGTGGGCAATGAGCAGTTCTTC
TRBV19,-,-,TRBJ1-5,CASSLRTDLIDGNQPQHF,TGTGCCAGTAGTCTACGGACAGATCTTATCGATGGCAATCAGCCCCAGCATTTT
TRBV7-8,-,-,TRBJ2-1,CASSLGTPESLSYNEQFF,TGTGCCAGCAGCTTAGGGACCCCAGAGTCCCTCTCCTACAATGAGCAGTTCTTC
TRBV7-8,-,-,TRBJ2-7,CASSIYRDGPNEQYF,TGTGCCAGCAGCATTTACCGGGACGGGCCCAACGAGCAGTACTTC
TRBV27,-,once,TRBJ2-3,CASGVLWGVGTDTQYF,TGTGCCAGCGGCGTCCTGTGGGGGGTAGGCACAGATACGCAGTATTTT
TRBV7-2,-,-,TRBJ1-2,CATAGGAYGYTF,TGTGCCACCGCGGGCGGGGCCTATGGCTACACCTTC
TRBV19,-,once,TRBJ1-1,CASSPSWLLGAFF,TGTGCCAGTAGCCCCTCATGGTTGTTGGGAGCTTTCTTT
TRBV4-3,TRBD1,once,TRBJ2-2,CASSQDGEGANTGELFF,TGCGCCAGCAGCCAAGATGGAGAGGGGGCCAACACCGGGGAGCTGTTTTTT